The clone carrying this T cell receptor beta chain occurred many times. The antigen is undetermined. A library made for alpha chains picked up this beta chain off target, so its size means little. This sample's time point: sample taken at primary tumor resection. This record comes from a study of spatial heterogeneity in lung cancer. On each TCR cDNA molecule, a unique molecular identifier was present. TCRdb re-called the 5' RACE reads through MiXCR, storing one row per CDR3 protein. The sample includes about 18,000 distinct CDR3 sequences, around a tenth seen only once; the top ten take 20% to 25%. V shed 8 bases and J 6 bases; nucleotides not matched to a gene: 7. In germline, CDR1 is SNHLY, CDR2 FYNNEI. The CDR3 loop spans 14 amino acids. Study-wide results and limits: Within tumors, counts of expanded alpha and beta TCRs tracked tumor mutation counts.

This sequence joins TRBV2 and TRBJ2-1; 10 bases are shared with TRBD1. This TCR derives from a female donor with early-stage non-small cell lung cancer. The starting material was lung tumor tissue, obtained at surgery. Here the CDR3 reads CASSGQGMGNEQFF. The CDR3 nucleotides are TGTGCCAGCTCGGGACAGGGGATGGGCAATGAGCAGTTCTTC.